This TCR beta chain was observed in a study of blood T cell repertoires in COVID-19. Study background: The study drew acute and convalescent COVID-19 samples from the United States, Italy and Spain. PBMCs, B-cell-depleted T cells, or T cells were the source of the cDNA or gDNA that made up the material.

The germline V gene encodes CDR1 MDHEN and CDR2 SYDVKM. The CDR3 length is 17 residues. The V gene end was trimmed by 4 bases and the J gene end by 5 bases; junction bases not matched to a gene: 10. The method was immunoSEQ multiplex PCR; TCRdb's version includes in-frame clones alone and lacks a portion of them. The sample consists of approximately 76,000 clones, around nine tenths of them appearing once. Sequences were obtained from peripheral blood. V gene TRBV28 combines with J gene TRBJ2-3; 12 bases fit TRBD2. The TCR originated in a woman aged 55-69 years with acute or convalescent COVID-19. CDR3 DNA sequence: TGTGCCAGCAGTTCAGAGAACCTAGCGGGGGGGATAGATACGCAGTATTTT. Protein product: CASSSENLAGGIDTQYF.